This T cell receptor (beta chain) came from a study of cytomegalovirus exposure and HLA in healthy donors. This clone was counted between two and nine times. Its cognate antigen is unknown. The CDR3 sequence is 15 residues long. Germline V CDR1 and CDR2: SGHTA, FQGNSA. The V segment lost 6 bases and the J segment 5 bases; nucleotides outside the gene matches: 10. Primers: 60 Vbeta forward and 13 Jbeta reverse. Sequencing was performed with immunoSEQ multiplex PCR; in TCRdb, only in-frame clones are kept and a portion is missing. The table has some 120,000 clones, over 70% seen once. Whole-study findings and limits: The study put 160 or so TCR beta chains on its list as cytomegalovirus-associated. Only CMV serostatus was available as immune exposure information.

The source of this sequence is a woman in her 40s in good health and CMV-seropositive. V and J are TRBV7-2 and TRBJ2-7; 10 bases align to TRBD2. The sequenced sample consisted of PBMCs. CDR3 amino acids: CASRFLAGERHEQYF. Written as DNA, the CDR3 is TGTGCCAGCAGATTTCTAGCGGGAGAGCGGCACGAGCAGTACTTC. The variable domain in full, completed from reference TRBV7-2 and TRBJ2-7, reads GAGVSQSPSNKVTEKGKDVELRCDPISGHTALYWYRQSLGQGLEFLIYFQGNSAPDKSGLPSDRFSAERTGGSVSTLTIQRTQQEDSAVYLCASRFLAGERHEQYFGPGTRLTVT.